One sample yielded the 32 T cell receptor beta chains listed below, sequenced in a study of shared clonotypes between healthy human individuals. Repertoires were generated with immunoSEQ multiplex PCR, while TCRdb's copy carries only in-frame clones and drops some. This table holds 300,000 to 400,000 clones, under 80% found once. The specimen sequenced was memory CD4+ T cells sorted from blood. Described subset: CD45RA-negative fraction. The receptors shown here come from a man aged 25-45 years in good health.

The chain recombines TRBV18 with TRBJ2-7; 7 bases agree with TRBD1. This CDR3 is 15 amino acids long. Trimming took 6 bases from V and 2 from J; bases not matched to a gene: 10. Germline CDR1 and CDR2: KGHSH and LQKENI. The CDR3 nucleotides are TGTGCCAGCTCTCTGGGGGACAGCACCACCTACGAGCAGTACTTC. Translation gives CASSLGDSTTYEQYF.

This clone came up once. The chain combines TRBV5-1 with TRBJ1-1; D is perhaps TRBD1 (6 bases). This CDR3 region has 13 residues. The germline V gene encodes CDR1 SGHRS and CDR2 YFSETQ. Trimming removed 7 bases from V and 2 bases from J, with 12 bases in between. This chain's CDR3 is CASHHRDNTEAFF. Written as DNA, the CDR3 is TGCGCCAGCCACCACAGGGATAACACTGAAGCTTTCTTT.

The gene calls are TRBV11-1 and TRBJ2-1; the match to TRBD1 covers 8 bases. The CDR3 consists of 15 residues. V lost 2 bases to trimming and J lost 1 base; unmatched junction nucleotides: 1. Germline V gives CDR1 SGHAT, CDR2 FQDESV (reference sequence). The CDR3 region is CASSLRQGSYNEQFF. CDR3 DNA: TGTGCCAGCAGCTTAAGACAGGGGTCCTACAATGAGCAGTTCTTC.

V gene TRBV5-1 combines with J gene TRBJ2-6; D ambiguous. The CDR3 is 16 residues long. The germline V gene has CDR1 SGHRS and CDR2 YFSETQ. V lost 0 bases and J 0 bases, leaving 7 bases between the germline ends. CDR3 loop: CASSLAGFSGANVLTF. DNA of the CDR3: TGCGCCAGCAGCTTGGCCGGGTTCTCTGGGGCCAACGTCCTGACTTTC.

V and J are TRBV19 and TRBJ2-4; D gene unclear. V gave up 4 bases and J gave up 7 bases, with 20 bases separating them. This CDR3 contains 16 residues. Germline assignment: CDR1 LNHDA and CDR2 SQIVND (reference sequence). The DNA for the CDR3 is TGTGCCAGTAGTACTATCAGATTGATAGCACCGAACATTCAGTACTTC. Translation gives CASSTIRLIAPNIQYF. The full variable domain, in which reference TRBV19 and TRBJ2-4 provide the parts outside the CDR3, is DGGITQSPKYLFRKEGQNVTLSCEQNLNHDAMYWYRQDPGQGLRLIYYSQIVNDFQKGDIAEGYSVSREKKESFPLTVTSAQKNPTAFYLCASSTIRLIAPNIQYFGAGTRLSVL.

This clone was seen repeatedly, ten times or more. This rearrangement joins TRBV27 to TRBJ1-5; a weak D match, TRBD1 (5 bases). CDR1 is MNHEY and CDR2 is SMNVEV in the germline V gene (reference sequence). The germline V and J ends were trimmed by 3 bases and 0 bases, with 9 bases remaining between them. CDR3 length: 15 amino acids. CDR3 protein: CASSFQGYSNQPQHF. As DNA, the CDR3 is TGTGCCAGCAGTTTCCAGGGTTATAGCAATCAGCCCCAGCATTTT.

This clone occurred a few times. The J gene is TRBJ1-4, the V gene TRBV29-1, with unresolved D. The CDR3 covers 13 residues. Trimming left V 5 bases short and J 8 bases short, with 15 bases between. CDR1 and CDR2 (germline): SQVTM, ANQGSEA. The CDR3 reads CSVLGGAGEKLFF. CDR3 DNA sequence: TGCAGCGTTTTGGGTGGAGCGGGAGAAAAACTGTTTTTT.

This clone was detected only once. The chain carries TRBV5-6 and TRBJ2-7; 7 bases are shared with TRBD2. This CDR3 is 15 amino acids long. Trimming at V came to 5 bases and at J to 4 bases, leaving 12 bases not matched to a gene. Germline values: CDR1 SGHDT, CDR2 YYEEEE. In nucleotides, the CDR3 is TGTGCCAGCAGTGTTGGCAGACTAGCAGAGTACGAGCAGTACTTC. Translating it yields CASSVGRLAEYEQYF.

V usage is TRBV7-4 and J usage is TRBJ2-5; unclear D gene. The CDR3 is 14 amino acids. The germline V gene encodes CDR1 SGHVT and CDR2 SQSDAQ. Trimming cost V 1 base and J 1 base, with 7 bases left between them. The CDR3 sequence is CASSLGTFQETQYF. The CDR3 nucleotides are TGTGCCAGCAGCTTAGGGACCTTCCAAGAGACCCAGTACTTC.

The chain employs TRBV21-1 and TRBJ2-2; the D call of TRBD2 is as the table states it, not checked on the DNA. TRBV21-1 is assigned pseudogene status. The CDR3 runs 15 residues. CDR3 in DNA: TGTGCACTTGCTGGGAGTCCCACGAACACCGGGGAGCTGTTTTTT. Encoded protein: CALAGSPTNTGELFF.

The chain recombines TRBV6-1 with TRBJ1-5; 8 bases fit TRBD1. CDR3 length: 15 residues. Trimming cost V 7 bases and J 1 base; bases outside gene matches: 6. CDR1 is MNHNS, CDR2 SASEGT, per germline. CDR3 DNA: TGTGCCAGCACAGGGGGCAATCGGAGCAATCAGCCCCAGCATTTT. Protein sequence: CASTGGNRSNQPQHF.

The chain recombines TRBV29-1 with TRBJ2-1, with D tentatively TRBD2 (5 bases). Germline-derived CDR1 and CDR2 are SQVTM and ANQGSEA. This CDR3 has 14 residues. V lost 4 bases, J lost 0 bases, and 10 bases lay in between. CDR3 sequence reads: CSVGPGSSYNEQFF. CDR3 coding DNA: TGCAGCGTTGGTCCGGGGAGCTCCTACAATGAGCAGTTCTTC.

The genes are TRBV5-1 and TRBJ2-7; D remains ambiguous. Germline values: CDR1 SGHRS, CDR2 YFSETQ. CDR3 length: 17 amino acids. V was shortened by 4 bases and J by 0 bases, with 20 bases between the two germline ends. The CDR3 sequence is CASSLGVGLSYSYEQYF. DNA for the CDR3: TGCGCCAGCAGCCTTGGCGTAGGTCTCTCCTACTCCTACGAGCAGTACTTC.

The V call is TRBV30, the J call TRBJ2-7; no definite D call. The CDR3 is made up of 12 amino acids. Germline V CDR1 and CDR2: GTSNPN, SVGIG (reference sequence). Trimming took 2 bases from V and 3 from J, leaving 8 bases between them. The CDR3, as DNA: TGTGCCTGGAGTAGTTCTAGCTACGAGCAGTACTTC. Its protein product is CAWSSSSYEQYF.

V gene TRBV28 combines with J gene TRBJ2-1, with D maybe TRBD2 (6 bases). Germline V gene data show CDR1 as MDHEN and CDR2 as SYDVKM. V lost 8 bases to trimming and J lost 3 bases, with 11 bases between them. The CDR3 loop spans 13 amino acids. CDR3 in DNA: TGTGCCAGCGTCGGGAGTCTCTACAATGAGCAGTTCTTC. As protein: CASVGSLYNEQFF.

The V call is TRBV27, the J call TRBJ2-7; no clear D. Trimming stripped 2 bases from V and 3 bases from J, with 8 bases between. The length of the CDR3 is 13 residues. In germline, CDR1 is MNHEY, CDR2 SMNVEV (reference sequence). The CDR3 spells CASSLAQSYEQYF. CDR3 DNA sequence: TGTGCCAGCAGTTTAGCACAGAGCTACGAGCAGTACTTC.

The J gene is TRBJ1-5, the V gene TRBV5-1, with TRBD1 matching over 7 bases. V lost 5 bases and J lost 6; bases outside the gene matches: 17. This CDR3 region has 17 residues. The germline gives CDR1 SGHRS, CDR2 YFSETQ. The CDR3 coding sequence is TGCGCCAGCAGGGCGCGCGACCGGGACAGCCGGTGTCAGCCCCAGCATTTT. This sequence encodes CASRARDRDSRCQPQHF.

The sample holds a few counts of this clone. The chain combines TRBV2 with TRBJ2-2; 10 bases align to TRBD1. V lost 7 bases and J lost 2; bases outside the gene matches: 4. The CDR3 runs 15 residues. CDR1 is SNHLY and CDR2 is FYNNEI in the germline V gene. The CDR3 DNA follows: TGTGCCAGCAAAGGACAGGGGGGAAACACCGGGGAGCTGTTTTTT. Encoded protein: CASKGQGGNTGELFF.

This rearrangement joins TRBV18 to TRBJ2-7, with TRBD1 matching over 9 bases. Trimming at V came to 2 bases and at J to 0 bases, leaving 2 bases not matched to a gene. Germline V lookup: CDR1 KGHSH, CDR2 LQKENI. The CDR3 has 15 amino acids. The CDR3 sequence is CASSPTTGGSYEQYF. The CDR3 bases are TGTGCCAGCTCACCAACGACAGGGGGCTCCTACGAGCAGTACTTC.

V and J are TRBV5-1 and TRBJ2-3; 8 bases are a match to TRBD1. Germline trimming cut 1 base from V and 4 bases from J; bases unmatched to any gene: 5. The germline CDR1 and CDR2 sequences are SGHRS and YFSETQ. This CDR3 region has 15 residues. The CDR3 sequence: CASSLRTGWADTQYF. Here the CDR3 DNA reads TGCGCCAGCAGCTTGAGGACAGGGTGGGCAGATACGCAGTATTTT.

This clone was found once. The genes are TRBV5-6 and TRBJ2-5; tentative D call: TRBD1 (5 bases). This CDR3 has 15 residues. From germline, CDR1 is SGHDT and CDR2 YYEEEE. V lost 3 bases, J lost 5 bases, and 17 bases lay in between. For the CDR3, the DNA is TGTGCCAGCAGCTCCCTAAAGGCAGGGTCCGAGACCCAGTACTTC. Protein product: CASSSLKAGSETQYF.

V and J are TRBV6-1 and TRBJ2-7, with D hard to call. CDR3 size: 16 residues. Germline lookup yields CDR1 MNHNS and CDR2 SASEGT. The V and J ends lost 3 bases and 4 bases respectively, with 19 bases between them. The CDR3 sequence: CASSEQRTQLSYEQYF. The CDR3 DNA follows: TGTGCCAGCAGTGAGCAAAGGACCCAACTGTCGTACGAGCAGTACTTC.

The chain joins TRBV27 to TRBJ2-3, with 9 bases fitting TRBD1. The CDR3 totals 15 residues. Losses at the gene ends were 6 bases for V and 7 bases for J; bases not matched to a gene: 11. Germline values: CDR1 MNHEY, CDR2 SMNVEV (reference sequence). The CDR3 nucleotides read TGTGCCAGCAGCCGGGACAGGGTCTCTCTCTATACGCAGTATTTT. Translated, it gives CASSRDRVSLYTQYF.

The V gene is TRBV19, the J gene TRBJ1-4, with TRBD1 as a possible D gene (6 bases). V shed 5 bases and J shed 5 bases, with 15 bases lying between them. The CDR3 is 15 residues long. Germline V CDR1 and CDR2: LNHDA, SQIVND (reference sequence). This chain's CDR3 is CASSEPGHSNEKLFF. In DNA form, the CDR3 reads TGTGCCAGTAGTGAGCCGGGACATTCGAATGAAAAACTGTTTTTT.

The chain recombines TRBV27 with TRBJ2-1; 7 bases fit TRBD1. Trimming removed 5 bases from V and 0 bases from J; junction bases left unmatched: 4. The CDR3 has 15 residues. Germline loops: CDR1 MNHEY, CDR2 SMNVEV (reference sequence). Here the CDR3 DNA reads TGTGCCAGCAGTAGACAGGGAGCCTCCTACAATGAGCAGTTCTTC. Protein sequence: CASSRQGASYNEQFF.

The V and J genes are TRBV28 and TRBJ2-1; 8 bases are shared with TRBD1. Germline V lookup: CDR1 MDHEN, CDR2 SYDVKM. CDR3 length: 14 residues. V lost 4 bases, J lost 3 bases, and 2 bases stayed unmatched. The DNA of the CDR3 is TGTGCCAGCAGTTCACAGGGGGTCTACAATGAGCAGTTCTTC. This codes for CASSSQGVYNEQFF.

The chain employs TRBV11-3 and TRBJ2-2, with 7 positions matching TRBD2. Per germline, CDR1 SGHNT and CDR2 YENEEA. After removal of 5 bases from V and 5 bases from J, the junction contained 11 bases not matched to a gene. CDR3 length: 16 amino acids. CDR3 DNA: TGTGCCAGCAGCCCCAGCCTAGCGGAGCAGACCGGGGAGCTGTTTTTT. Encoded protein: CASSPSLAEQTGELFF. The whole variable domain, remainder taken from reference TRBV11-3 and TRBJ2-2, is EAGVVQSPRYKIIEKKQPVAFWCNPISGHNTLYWYLQNLGQGPELLIRYENEEAVDDSQLPKDRFSAERLKGVDSTLKIQPAELGDSAVYLCASSPSLAEQTGELFFGEGSRLTVL.

A word on this clone: The same CDR3 is also encoded by other DNA sequences in this sample. V is TRBV25-1 and J is TRBJ2-5, with 12 bases identical to TRBD2. Germline values: CDR1 MGHDK, CDR2 SYGVNS. The CDR3 length is 15 residues. The V segment lost 0 bases and the J segment 5 bases; nucleotides outside the gene matches: 1. The CDR3 region has the DNA TGTGCCAGCAGTGAATATCTAGCGGGAGGGGAGACCCAGTACTTC. Protein: CASSEYLAGGETQYF.

The J gene is TRBJ1-1, the V gene TRBV6-1, with D unclear. CDR3 length: 13 amino acids. Germline assignment: CDR1 MNHNS and CDR2 SASEGT. V was shortened by 5 bases and J by 2 bases, with 9 bases between the two germline ends. The CDR3 is CASSYRANTEAFF. In DNA, the CDR3 is TGTGCCAGCAGTTATAGGGCTAACACTGAAGCTTTCTTT.

This chain links TRBV2 with TRBJ2-5; 10 nucleotides agree with TRBD1. The J segment lost 4 bases and the V segment lost 6 bases, leaving 8 bases of the junction unmatched. The CDR3 contains 15 residues. The germline V gene encodes CDR1 SNHLY and CDR2 FYNNEI. This chain's CDR3 is CASRRTGGLGETQYF. CDR3 DNA: TGTGCCAGCAGGAGGACAGGGGGATTAGGAGAGACCCAGTACTTC.

The CDR3 region is CASSLGTGAPGLHF. The CDR3 nucleotides read TGTGCCAGCAGCTTGGGTACAGGGGCCCCCGGACTGCATTTT. V usage is TRBV5-6 and J usage is TRBJ1-5, with TRBD1 matching over 7 bases. CDR1 is SGHDT, CDR2 YYEEEE, per germline. V was clipped by 0 bases and J by 15 bases; unmatched bases: 12. There are 14 residues in the CDR3.

The chain recombines TRBV28 with TRBJ2-5; the match to TRBD1 covers 9 bases. Trimming cost V 7 bases and J 5 bases; bases outside gene matches: 8. This CDR3 region has 14 residues. The germline V gene encodes CDR1 MDHEN and CDR2 SYDVKM. The CDR3 DNA follows: TGTGCCAGCACCGGGGACAGGGAGGGGGAGACCCAGTACTTC. Its translation: CASTGDREGETQYF.